These T cell receptor beta chains were read from a single sample in a study of T cell clonotyping in hematopoietic cell transplantation. The protocol was immunoSEQ multiplex PCR, while the TCRdb copy is restricted to in-frame clones and leaves out a portion. This table has 70,000 or so clones, around 94% appearing once. Sample: peripheral blood mononuclear cells. The origin of the receptors is a middle-aged man in good health. Some clones in this sample may be carry-over from other donors' samples. Each CDR3 is given with its conserved first and last residue. The order of the fields is J gene, D gene, V gene, clone size, CDR3 protein, CDR3 DNA. The D gene is left open where the match is weak. Not all rows give a size; the values are once, few, many and, for expanded clones, a class.

J gene: TRBJ2-2; D gene: TRBD2; V gene: TRBV9; clone size: .; CDR3 protein: CASSVVGLAGVGELFF; CDR3 DNA: TGTGCCAGCAGCGTAGTGGGACTAGCGGGAGTCGGGGAGCTGTTTTTT
J gene: TRBJ2-1; D gene: .; V gene: TRBV5-4; clone size: .; CDR3 protein: CASRSRGGVEQFF; CDR3 DNA: TGTGCCAGCAGATCCCGGGGTGGGGTGGAGCAGTTCTTC
J gene: TRBJ1-5; D gene: .; V gene: TRBV27; clone size: .; CDR3 protein: CASSSGGNQPQHF; CDR3 DNA: TGTGCCAGCAGCTCGGGTGGCAATCAGCCCCAGCATTTT
J gene: TRBJ2-5; D gene: .; V gene: TRBV2; clone size: .; CDR3 protein: CASSATSPETQYF; CDR3 DNA: TGTGCCAGCAGTGCAACTAGCCCGGAGACCCAGTACTTC
J gene: TRBJ1-2; D gene: TRBD1; V gene: TRBV9; clone size: .; CDR3 protein: CASSAGTGNYGYTF; CDR3 DNA: TGTGCCAGCAGCGCCGGGACAGGCAACTATGGCTACACCTTC
J gene: TRBJ2-7; D gene: TRBD2; V gene: TRBV7-2; clone size: .; CDR3 protein: CASSSQLAGGSYEQYF; CDR3 DNA: TGTGCCAGCAGCTCCCAACTAGCGGGAGGGTCCTACGAGCAGTACTTC
J gene: TRBJ1-1; D gene: .; V gene: TRBV6-5; clone size: .; CDR3 protein: CASSYPGRLGTEAFF; CDR3 DNA: TGTGCCAGCAGTTACCCCGGGAGGTTGGGCACTGAAGCTTTCTTT
J gene: TRBJ1-2; D gene: TRBD1; V gene: TRBV5-1; clone size: .; CDR3 protein: CASSLYGTDYGYTF; CDR3 DNA: TGCGCCAGCAGCTTATACGGGACAGACTATGGCTACACCTTC
J gene: TRBJ2-7; D gene: .; V gene: TRBV5-1; clone size: .; CDR3 protein: CASSLFGDEQYF; CDR3 DNA: TGCGCCAGCAGCTTATTCGGGGACGAGCAGTACTTC
J gene: TRBJ1-1; D gene: .; V gene: TRBV7-2; clone size: .; CDR3 protein: CASNRGWDTEAFF; CDR3 DNA: TGTGCCAGCAATCGTGGGTGGGACACTGAAGCTTTCTTT
J gene: TRBJ1-5; D gene: TRBD1; V gene: TRBV11-3; clone size: .; CDR3 protein: CAIWSDRQYNQPQHF; CDR3 DNA: TGTGCCATCTGGTCGGACAGGCAATACAATCAGCCCCAGCATTTT
J gene: TRBJ2-7; D gene: .; V gene: TRBV27; clone size: .; CDR3 protein: CASSLQSSYEQYF; CDR3 DNA: TGTGCCAGCAGTCTACAATCCTCCTACGAGCAGTACTTC
J gene: TRBJ1-2; D gene: TRBD1; V gene: TRBV14; clone size: .; CDR3 protein: CASSQVGQGPLNYGYTF; CDR3 DNA: TGTGCCAGCAGCCAAGTCGGACAGGGGCCTCTCAACTATGGCTACACCTTC
J gene: TRBJ2-7; D gene: .; V gene: TRBV5-4; clone size: once; CDR3 protein: CASSLIKGSGEQYF; CDR3 DNA: TGTGCCAGCAGCTTGATTAAGGGGTCAGGCGAGCAGTACTTC
J gene: TRBJ2-7; D gene: TRBD2; V gene: TRBV9; clone size: .; CDR3 protein: CASSVRGGIPYEQYF; CDR3 DNA: TGTGCCAGCAGCGTACGGGGGGGGATCCCCTACGAGCAGTACTTC
J gene: TRBJ2-7; D gene: TRBD1; V gene: TRBV28; clone size: .; CDR3 protein: CASLTGGGEQYF; CDR3 DNA: TGTGCCAGTTTGACAGGGGGCGGCGAGCAGTACTTC
J gene: TRBJ2-2; D gene: .; V gene: TRBV9; clone size: .; CDR3 protein: CASSATSSGELFF; CDR3 DNA: TGTGCCAGCAGCGCAACTAGTTCCGGGGAGCTGTTTTTT
J gene: TRBJ2-1; D gene: .; V gene: TRBV20-1; clone size: .; CDR3 protein: CSAIANEQFF; CDR3 DNA: TGCAGTGCTATTGCAAATGAGCAGTTCTTC
J gene: TRBJ2-1; D gene: .; V gene: TRBV30; clone size: .; CDR3 protein: CAWSVSYNEQFF; CDR3 DNA: TGTGCCTGGAGTGTAAGCTACAATGAGCAGTTCTTC
J gene: TRBJ2-7; D gene: TRBD1; V gene: TRBV13; clone size: .; CDR3 protein: CASSRDRGYEQYF; CDR3 DNA: TGTGCCAGCAGCCGAGACAGGGGCTACGAGCAGTACTTC
J gene: TRBJ1-1; D gene: .; V gene: TRBV20-1; clone size: .; CDR3 protein: CSAIDTTEAFF; CDR3 DNA: TGCAGTGCTATCGATACCACTGAAGCTTTCTTT
J gene: TRBJ2-3; D gene: .; V gene: TRBV14; clone size: .; CDR3 protein: CASSPRDLTLSRDTQYF; CDR3 DNA: TGTGCCAGCAGCCCTCGGGACTTGACATTATCTCGGGATACGCAGTATTTT
J gene: TRBJ2-4; D gene: .; V gene: TRBV6-5; clone size: .; CDR3 protein: CASSYNQGAAKNIQYF; CDR3 DNA: TGTGCCAGCAGTTACAACCAGGGTGCTGCCAAAAACATTCAGTACTTC
J gene: TRBJ1-1; D gene: .; V gene: TRBV5-1; clone size: once; CDR3 protein: CASSVLHRDTTEAFF; CDR3 DNA: TGCGCCAGCAGCGTACTTCACAGGGACACCACTGAAGCTTTCTTT
J gene: TRBJ1-5; D gene: .; V gene: TRBV19; clone size: .; CDR3 protein: CASRAFPYSNQPQHF; CDR3 DNA: TGTGCCAGTAGGGCCTTCCCCTATAGCAATCAGCCCCAGCATTTT
J gene: TRBJ2-5; D gene: .; V gene: TRBV5-3; clone size: .; CDR3 protein: CARSLGQGKVSQETQYF; CDR3 DNA: TGTGCCAGAAGCTTGGGCCAGGGGAAGGTGAGTCAAGAGACCCAGTACTTC
J gene: TRBJ1-1; D gene: TRBD1; V gene: TRBV6-4; clone size: .; CDR3 protein: CASRNRTGENTEAFF; CDR3 DNA: TGTGCCAGCAGGAATAGGACAGGGGAGAACACTGAAGCTTTCTTT
J gene: TRBJ2-5; D gene: .; V gene: TRBV5-6; clone size: .; CDR3 protein: CASSLARQAIQETQYF; CDR3 DNA: TGTGCCAGCAGCTTGGCCCGACAGGCGATACAAGAGACCCAGTACTTC
J gene: TRBJ2-7; D gene: .; V gene: TRBV2; clone size: .; CDR3 protein: CARKADGSYEQYF; CDR3 DNA: TGTGCCAGAAAAGCGGACGGAAGCTACGAGCAGTACTTC
J gene: TRBJ2-7; D gene: .; V gene: TRBV9; clone size: .; CDR3 protein: CASSAEGGAGYEQYF; CDR3 DNA: TGTGCCAGCAGCGCAGAGGGGGGCGCAGGGTACGAGCAGTACTTC
J gene: TRBJ2-3; D gene: TRBD2; V gene: TRBV9; clone size: .; CDR3 protein: CASSPGTSGRDTQYF; CDR3 DNA: TGTGCCAGCAGCCCAGGGACTAGCGGGAGGGATACGCAGTATTTT
J gene: TRBJ2-1; D gene: TRBD1; V gene: TRBV5-1; clone size: .; CDR3 protein: CASSPGQGGQFF; CDR3 DNA: TGCGCCAGCAGCCCGGGACAGGGTGGGCAGTTCTTC
J gene: TRBJ2-2; D gene: .; V gene: TRBV12-5; clone size: .; CDR3 protein: CASGEGTLNTGELFF; CDR3 DNA: TGTGCTAGTGGGGAGGGGACACTCAACACCGGGGAGCTGTTTTTT
J gene: TRBJ2-3; D gene: .; V gene: TRBV5-6; clone size: .; CDR3 protein: CASSRDSATGTTDTQYF; CDR3 DNA: TGTGCCAGCAGCCGTGACAGTGCTACTGGAACCACAGATACGCAGTATTTT
J gene: TRBJ2-3; D gene: .; V gene: TRBV19; clone size: .; CDR3 protein: CASSPNRIISTDTQYF; CDR3 DNA: TGTGCCAGTAGTCCGAACAGGATCATCAGCACAGATACGCAGTATTTT
J gene: TRBJ1-1; D gene: .; V gene: TRBV6-6; clone size: .; CDR3 protein: CASSYSGRDTEAFF; CDR3 DNA: TGTGCCAGCAGTTACTCGGGGAGGGACACTGAAGCTTTCTTT
J gene: TRBJ2-7; D gene: TRBD2; V gene: TRBV19; clone size: .; CDR3 protein: CASSTLAGAVEQYF; CDR3 DNA: TGTGCCAGTAGTACTTTAGCGGGAGCCGTCGAGCAGTACTTC
J gene: TRBJ1-2; D gene: .; V gene: TRBV27; clone size: once; CDR3 protein: CASSLASNYGYTF; CDR3 DNA: TGTGCCAGCAGTTTAGCTTCTAACTATGGCTACACCTTC
J gene: TRBJ2-1; D gene: TRBD2; V gene: TRBV6-5; clone size: .; CDR3 protein: CASRVNSGLYNEQFF; CDR3 DNA: TGTGCCAGCAGAGTAAATAGCGGGTTGTACAATGAGCAGTTCTTC
J gene: TRBJ2-5; D gene: .; V gene: TRBV4-3; clone size: .; CDR3 protein: CASSRETQYF; CDR3 DNA: TGCGCCAGCAGCCGGGAGACCCAGTACTTC
J gene: TRBJ1-5; D gene: TRBD1; V gene: TRBV6-6; clone size: once; CDR3 protein: CASSYPGQGPQPQHF; CDR3 DNA: TGTGCCAGCAGTTACCCGGGACAGGGACCTCAGCCCCAGCATTTT
J gene: TRBJ2-5; D gene: .; V gene: TRBV5-6; clone size: .; CDR3 protein: CASSPPSLETQYF; CDR3 DNA: TGTGCCAGCAGCCCCCCATCGTTAGAGACCCAGTACTTC
J gene: TRBJ1-2; D gene: .; V gene: TRBV30; clone size: once; CDR3 protein: CARNPLEDYGYTF; CDR3 DNA: TGTGCCCGAAATCCCCTGGAGGACTATGGCTACACCTTC
J gene: TRBJ1-2; D gene: .; V gene: TRBV11-2; clone size: .; CDR3 protein: CASSLGQTGYTF; CDR3 DNA: TGTGCCAGCAGCCTTGGACAAACGGGCTACACCTTC
J gene: TRBJ2-3; D gene: TRBD2; V gene: TRBV29-1; clone size: .; CDR3 protein: CSVEDKASGRSPDTQYF; CDR3 DNA: TGCAGCGTTGAAGATAAAGCTAGCGGGAGGAGCCCAGATACGCAGTATTTT